This entry features one T cell receptor beta chain sequence. Ten or more counts support this clonotype. There is no known antigen for this receptor. No base qualities exist here, and no much larger clone lies one base off it. Cut back by 4 bases and 4 bases, the V and J ends lie 10 bases apart. The CDR3 contains 13 residues, cysteine and phenylalanine counted. Only the CDR3 portion is preserved as DNA: 39 bases, with reading frame beginning at the first base. CDR1 and CDR2, per the germline V gene (reference sequence), are MNHNY and SVGAGI. The data belong to a study of CD8+CD57+ T cells in acquired aplastic anemia (dated by TCRdb to 2017 to 2018). Broadly, across the study: Extracted DNA from sorted CD4+ and CD8+ cells averaged approximately 3 ug, ranging from roughly 0.17 to 30 ug. CD8+CD57+ expansion was defined as a frequency above the mean frequency observed in healthy subjects. Study-wide conclusions, independent of this receptor: Roughly 30 CD8+ CDR3 sequences were shared between patients and controls but appeared highly expressed in patients and within their immunodominant clones. CD8+ Simpson's diversity did not differ significantly between patients and healthy controls (P=0.060).

Genomic DNA was used as template for profiling of TCR beta VDJ combinations and CDR3 sequences. TCR repertoire sequencing was run on an Illumina HiSeq 2000. Per the authors' processing: TRBV/TRBJ rearrangement plots, CDR3 size and DJ length profiles, and Simpson's diversity index were used to assess repertoires. The immunodominant clone was defined as the most abundant DNA sequence in deep sequencing data. CDR3 amino acid sequences were checked for sharing across subjects and were also compared against the VDJdb database and published repertoires. The public reads were reanalyzed by TCRdb: fastp trimming at Q25, MiXCR alignment, in-frame beta chains only. Rows are unified per CDR3 protein, each entry keeping the most common DNA and genes. TCRdb, not the authors, supplied the V and J calls. The sample records some 120,000 distinct CDR3 sequences, 50% to 60% of which are singletons. 25% to 30% of the sample goes to the ten largest clones.

Patients chosen for sequencing had shown expansion of CD8+CD57+ cells by flow cytometry. Every patient had severe acquired aplastic anemia, diagnosed using the International Study of Aplastic Anemia and Agranulocytosis and Camitta criteria. At the time blood was sampled, none of the patients had received any therapy. In this study, sorted CD4+ and CD8+ T cells from the blood of healthy subjects and of severe aplastic anemia patients had their TCR repertoires deep-sequenced. In the USA, patient enrollment took place under clinicaltrials.gov protocols 00001620, 01623167, 00001397, 00071045, 00081523 and 00961064. Ficoll-Paque density gradient centrifugation was used to isolate peripheral blood mononuclear cells. Before DNA was extracted, CD4+ and CD8+ T cells were sorted using either FACS or magnetic beads.

The rearranged chain carries TRBV6-6 and TRBJ1-1; the D gene is not confidently resolved. This sequence was found in a human donor with aplastic anemia. Material for sequencing was sorted CD4+, CD8+, or CD8+CD57+ T cells (not recorded which) from PBMCs. The CDR3 protein sequence reads: CASSSPTGTEAFF. The DNA sequence reads TGTGCCAGCAGTTCGCCAACTGGCACTGAAGCTTTCTTT.